A selection of T cell receptor beta chains follows, all from one sample in a study of cytomegalovirus exposure and HLA in healthy donors. Data came from immunoSEQ multiplex PCR; TCRdb stores just in-frame clones and leaves some out. This table holds about 170,000 clones, about 65% found once. Sequencing used PBMCs. Receptors were obtained from a man in his forties or fifties in good health and CMV-seropositive. Both conserved end residues are part of each CDR3. D genes are given only for firm matches. Size is omitted from some rows. Given values are once, few, many or a class for expanded clones.

CDR3 length,clone size,V gene,J gene,D gene,CDR3 protein
16,few,TRBV6-6,TRBJ1-2,.,CASSYYPSSQADGYTF
15,.,TRBV7-6,TRBJ2-7,TRBD1,CASSLLGQGNHEQYF
12,.,TRBV7-2,TRBJ1-2,TRBD1,CASREGQGSYTF
16,.,TRBV5-4,TRBJ2-7,TRBD2,CASSPGLAGGRYEQYF
15,.,TRBV6-6,TRBJ1-4,.,CASSSGSGVNEKLFF
16,.,TRBV6-5,TRBJ1-1,TRBD1,CASSSPGDRGNTEAFF
15,.,TRBV6-1,TRBJ1-5,.,CASIRDPNGNQPQHF
14,few,TRBV6-6,TRBJ2-7,.,CASSYSAGFYEQYF
13,.,TRBV5-4,TRBJ2-5,TRBD1,CASRPGTEETQYF
13,once,TRBV7-3,TRBJ2-3,.,CASSPRNTDTQYF
12,few,TRBV4-1,TRBJ2-3,TRBD2,CASTRGADTQYF
15,.,TRBV13,TRBJ1-6,TRBD1,CASSFEQGINSPLHF
15,.,TRBV5-6,TRBJ1-2,.,CASSFQGGALYGYTF
15,.,TRBV18,TRBJ2-4,TRBD2,CASSLSGLGKNIQYF
13,.,TRBV7-9,TRBJ2-1,.,CASTLGGANEQFF
11,few,TRBV4-1,TRBJ1-2,.,CASSRGAGYTF
14,.,TRBV6-6,TRBJ1-6,TRBD1,CASRSGTGASPLHF
14,.,TRBV19,TRBJ1-1,.,CASTSLESNTEAFF
14,.,TRBV11-3,TRBJ1-2,.,CASSLSSSRGGYTF
15,few,TRBV7-9,TRBJ2-7,TRBD2,CASSLGGLGGYEQYF
13,.,TRBV9,TRBJ1-5,.,CASSVGGEQPQHF
13,few,TRBV5-8,TRBJ2-7,TRBD1,CASSSGTDYEQYF
13,.,TRBV6-5,TRBJ2-7,.,CASSLVPSYEQYF
13,.,TRBV5-6,TRBJ2-1,.,CASSPDSYNEQFF
14,.,TRBV30,TRBJ1-5,TRBD1,CAWSAGTVNQPQHF
15,.,TRBV7-8,TRBJ1-6,.,CASSMGLEGNSPLHF
18,.,TRBV27,TRBJ2-3,.,CASSLYATRPPSTDTQYF
15,few,TRBV7-9,TRBJ1-4,TRBD1,CASSRWDSLAEKLFF
14,.,TRBV6-1,TRBJ1-1,.,CASSEAGGRGGAFF
16,once,TRBV4-3,TRBJ1-4,TRBD1,CASSHLNTGEDEKLFF
15,.,TRBV7-9,TRBJ1-3,TRBD1,CASSSDRAYGNTIYF
17,.,TRBV5-1,TRBJ1-1,TRBD1,CASSLDGSTGSRTEAFF
15,.,TRBV2,TRBJ2-2,TRBD1,CASSTQGANTGELFF
13,once,TRBV11-3,TRBJ1-1,.,CASGRGWNTEAFF
14,.,TRBV6-5,TRBJ1-5,TRBD1,CASREAGGAQPQHF